This is a list of T cell receptor beta chains from one sample in a study of T cell responses to AZD1222 COVID-19 vaccine. Here immunoSEQ multiplex PCR was the method, and the copy in TCRdb shows in-frame clones only, minus some. The table shows roughly 140,000 clones, with about 90% occurring only once. This specimen consisted of peripheral blood, obtained on day 0 of AZD1222 vaccination. These receptors were taken from an adult in good health. Both conserved end residues are part of each CDR3.

j_gene: TRBJ1-5
v_gene: TRBV6-2/TRBV6-3
CDR3aa: CASSTGTGRQPQHF

j_gene: TRBJ2-5
v_gene: TRBV11-1
CDR3aa: CASSWMGLPETQYF

j_gene: TRBJ1-6
v_gene: TRBV4-2
CDR3aa: CASSPPGSRSPLHF

j_gene: TRBJ1-3
v_gene: TRBV18
CDR3aa: CASSPTHNMDTIYF

j_gene: TRBJ1-2
v_gene: TRBV28
CDR3aa: CASSFSGGSYGYTF

j_gene: TRBJ1-2
v_gene: TRBV20-1
CDR3aa: CSASGDHTGGDYGYTF

j_gene: TRBJ1-5
v_gene: TRBV29-1
CDR3aa: CSVRDLDQPQHF

j_gene: TRBJ1-4
v_gene: TRBV4-3
CDR3aa: CASSQDAGARGEKLFF

j_gene: TRBJ2-7
v_gene: TRBV5-4
CDR3aa: CASSGTTGFEQYF

j_gene: TRBJ2-7
v_gene: TRBV7-9
CDR3aa: CASSSTGTGHEQYF

j_gene: TRBJ2-4
v_gene: TRBV7-2
CDR3aa: CASSLSGDIQYF